Following are 31 T cell receptor beta chains from one sample sequenced in a study of blood T cell repertoires in COVID-19. Some clones are missing from TCRdb's copy, which holds only in-frame ones; the method was immunoSEQ multiplex PCR. In the table there are some 240,000 clones, around 83% of which are singletons. The sequenced sample was peripheral blood. The receptors were gathered from a woman aged 40 to 50 who had recovered from COVID-19.

V gene TRBV19 combines with J gene TRBJ1-5, with TRBD1 identical over 10 bases. With 7 bases clipped from V and 9 bases from J, the junction kept 9 bases outside the gene matches. CDR3 length equals 14 residues. Germline V gene lookup returns CDR1 LNHDA and CDR2 SQIVND (reference sequence). This CDR3 is CASTAGQGELPQHF. The CDR3 nucleotides read TGTGCCAGTACGGCAGGACAGGGGGAATTGCCCCAGCATTTT.

The rearrangement links TRBV3-1 (or the pseudogene TRBV3-2) to TRBJ2-2; D remains ambiguous. Trimming cost V 3 bases and J 3 bases, with 11 bases left between them. CDR1 LGHDT and CDR2 YNNKEL come from the germline V gene (reference sequence). The length of the CDR3 is 15 residues. In DNA form, the CDR3 reads TGTGCCAGCAGCCAGTCTGGCTCTTACACCGGGGAGCTGTTTTTT. This gives the protein CASSQSGSYTGELFF.

V usage is TRBV5-4 and J usage is TRBJ2-3, with D possibly matching TRBD2 (5 bases). Germline V gives CDR1 SGHNT, CDR2 YYREEE (reference sequence). The CDR3 covers 16 residues. The ends were cut back, 4 bases at V and 0 bases at J, with 15 bases in the middle. CDR3 sequence: CASSQPGGPSTDTQYF. The CDR3 DNA is TGTGCCAGCAGCCAACCCGGCGGGCCTAGCACAGATACGCAGTATTTT. The whole variable domain, remainder taken from reference TRBV5-4 and TRBJ2-3, is ETGVTQSPTHLIKTRGQQVTLRCSSQSGHNTVSWYQQALGQGPQFIFQYYREEENGRGNFPPRFSGLQFPNYSSELNVNALELDDSALYLCASSQPGGPSTDTQYFGPGTRLTVL.

This clone was seen a single time. The chain couples TRBV7-8 to TRBJ2-7; 11 bases match TRBD2. The CDR3 contains 15 residues. Germline V CDR1 and CDR2: SGHVS, FQNEAQ. V shed 2 bases and J 3 bases; nucleotides not matched to a gene: 3. The CDR3 loop is CASSLRLAGGYEQYF. In nucleotides, the CDR3 is TGTGCCAGCAGCTTACGTCTAGCGGGGGGCTACGAGCAGTACTTC.

A few counts support this clone. This chain links TRBV5-6 with TRBJ2-2; possibly TRBD2 for D (5 bases). The CDR3 has 17 residues. Trimming shortened V by 0 bases and J by 4 bases, and 16 bases separated the two germline ends. In germline, CDR1 is SGHDT, CDR2 YYEEEE. CDR3: CASSLVQTLGSTGELFF. CDR3 coding DNA: TGTGCCAGCAGCTTGGTACAGACGTTGGGGAGCACCGGGGAGCTGTTTTTT.

CDR3 sequence reads: CASSKGQGILQGNSPLHF. Written as DNA, the CDR3 is TGTGCCAGTAGTAAGGGACAGGGGATACTCCAAGGTAATTCACCCCTCCACTTT. The rearrangement uses TRBV19 and TRBJ1-6, with TRBD1 identical over 10 bases. Trimming cost V 4 bases and J 6 bases; bases outside gene matches: 12. This CDR3 is 18 amino acids long. Germline V lookup: CDR1 LNHDA, CDR2 SQIVND (reference sequence).

The chain recombines TRBV19 with TRBJ1-2; perhaps TRBD1 as D (5 bases). This CDR3 contains 15 residues. Germline V lookup: CDR1 LNHDA, CDR2 SQIVND (reference sequence). The germline V and J ends were trimmed by 4 bases and 4 bases, with 16 bases remaining between them. For the CDR3, the DNA is TGTGCCAGTAGTAACATCGACAGCCTCTTCTATGGCTACACCTTC. Translated: CASSNIDSLFYGYTF.

The rearrangement links TRBV28 to TRBJ2-5, with 8 positions matching TRBD2. This CDR3 comprises 14 residues. Germline V CDR1 and CDR2: MDHEN, SYDVKM. V lost 7 bases to trimming and J lost 5 bases; unmatched junction nucleotides: 9. The CDR3 bases are TGTGCCAGCATCCTTGCGGGGGGCGGGGAGACCCAGTACTTC. It yields the protein CASILAGGGETQYF.

This chain's CDR3 is CASSIGTQGAFRDGELFF. The CDR3 DNA follows: TGTGCCAGTAGTATAGGCACACAGGGGGCCTTCCGTGACGGGGAGCTGTTTTTT. This chain connects TRBV19 to TRBJ2-2, with TRBD1 identical over 9 bases. In germline, CDR1 is LNHDA, CDR2 SQIVND (reference sequence). The CDR3 consists of 18 residues. V gave up 1 base and J gave up 7 bases; unmatched junction bases: 13.

The V and J genes are TRBV5-1 and TRBJ1-2; D unclear. Per the germline V gene, CDR1 is SGHRS and CDR2 is YFSETQ. The CDR3 consists of 15 residues. Trimming took 0 bases from V and 8 from J, leaving 17 bases between them. As DNA, the CDR3 is TGCGCCAGCAGCTTGGATCGGGGAACCTCGGGCGGCTACACCTTC. This gives the protein CASSLDRGTSGGYTF.

The chain joins TRBV5-1 to TRBJ2-7, with D tentatively TRBD1 (6 bases). CDR3 length equals 15 residues. Trimming removed 0 bases at V and 2 bases at J, with 12 bases between. Germline CDR1 reads SGHRS; CDR2 reads YFSETQ. The CDR3 region has the DNA TGCGCCAGCAGCTTGGGACAGGTTATTCCCTACGAGCAGTACTTC. This gives the protein CASSLGQVIPYEQYF.

This clone was counted a few times. The V gene is TRBV15, the J gene TRBJ1-3, with D possibly TRBD1 on 6 matching bases. V lost 0 bases and J lost 0, with 12 bases in between. Germline CDR1 LNHNV, CDR2 YYDKDF (reference sequence). There are 17 residues in the CDR3. The CDR3 sequence: CATSRDRQANSGNTIYF. The CDR3 DNA sequence: TGTGCCACCAGCAGAGATCGACAGGCGAACTCTGGAAACACCATATATTTT.

This clone was recorded once. The rearrangement uses TRBV5-4 and TRBJ1-1; possibly TRBD1 for D (5 bases). The germline gives CDR1 SGHNT, CDR2 YYREEE (reference sequence). Trimming took off 0 bases at V and 1 base at J, with 7 bases between the two ends. The length of the CDR3 is 14 residues. Here the CDR3 DNA reads TGTGCCAGCAGCTTGGGACAGCAGAACACTGAAGCTTTCTTT. Its protein product is CASSLGQQNTEAFF.

The rearrangement links TRBV11-3 to TRBJ2-5; 13 positions agree with TRBD2. Germline CDR1 is SGHNT and CDR2 is YENEEA. J gave up 4 bases and V 6 bases, and 5 bases lay outside the gene matches. CDR3 length equals 15 residues. Here the CDR3 reads CASRFRTSGGETQYF. In DNA form, the CDR3 reads TGTGCCAGCAGATTCCGGACTAGCGGGGGAGAGACCCAGTACTTC.

In this sample, this clone turned up a few times. V usage is TRBV19 and J usage is TRBJ2-7; no firm D call. Trimming cost V 9 bases and J 3 bases, with 18 bases left between them. Germline values: CDR1 LNHDA, CDR2 SQIVND (reference sequence). The CDR3 runs to 14 residues. The CDR3 protein is CARLPQRNNYEQYF. The CDR3 DNA reads as TGTGCCAGACTACCCCAGAGAAATAACTACGAGCAGTACTTC. The full variable domain, in which reference TRBV19 and TRBJ2-7 provide the parts outside the CDR3, is DGGITQSPKYLFRKEGQNVTLSCEQNLNHDAMYWYRQDPGQGLRLIYYSQIVNDFQKGDIAEGYSVSREKKESFPLTVTSAQKNPTAFYLCARLPQRNNYEQYFGPGTRLTVT.

This clone is a singleton in its sample. The chain is built from TRBV28 and TRBJ1-5; D not resolved. CDR1 and CDR2 (germline): MDHEN, SYDVKM. The CDR3 covers 15 residues. With 7 bases removed from V and 0 bases from J, the gap between germline ends came to 13 bases. In DNA, the CDR3 is TGTGCCAGCACTGTCTCCAGTTCTAGCAATCAGCCCCAGCATTTT. It translates to CASTVSSSSNQPQHF.

The rearrangement links TRBV12-3 or TRBV12-4 to TRBJ1-5; the D gene is possibly TRBD1 (6 bases). The ends were cut back, 3 bases at V and 5 bases at J, with 8 bases in the middle. The CDR3 totals 13 residues. CDR3 sequence: CASSFNRDQPQHF. DNA of the CDR3: TGTGCCAGCAGTTTTAACAGGGATCAGCCCCAGCATTTT.

V and J are TRBV2 and TRBJ2-3; 9 bases fit TRBD2. This CDR3 has 17 residues. CDR1 SNHLY and CDR2 FYNNEI come from the germline V gene. The trim removed 4 bases at V and 5 bases at J, leaving 13 bases unmatched. CDR3 region: CASSGDSGGTTGDTQYF. CDR3 sequence (DNA): TGTGCCAGCAGTGGCGATAGCGGGGGAACCACAGGAGATACGCAGTATTTT.

The chain couples TRBV11-2 to TRBJ1-2; 7 bases align to TRBD1. CDR3 length: 15 amino acids. V trimming: 5 bases; J trimming: 1 base; junction bases outside the gene matches: 7. Germline V lookup: CDR1 SGHAT, CDR2 FQNNGV. The CDR3: CASSPRTGLNYGYTF. The CDR3 nucleotides read TGTGCCAGCAGCCCCCGGACAGGACTTAACTATGGCTACACCTTC. Full variable domain (rest looked up from reference TRBV11-2 and TRBJ1-2): EAGVAQSPRYKIIEKRQSVAFWCNPISGHATLYWYQQILGQGPKLLIQFQNNGVVDDSQLPKDRFSAERLKGVDSTLKIQPAKLEDSAVYLCASSPRTGLNYGYTFGSGTRLTVV.

The chain employs TRBV7-2 and TRBJ1-4; TRBD1 matches at 9 bases. Germline CDR1 SGHTA, CDR2 FQGNSA. With V trimmed by 8 bases and J by 8 bases, 6 bases remained unmatched. CDR3 size: 13 residues. The DNA for the CDR3 is TGTGCCAGCGGGACAGGGAGTAGGGAAAAACTGTTTTTT. It codes for CASGTGSREKLFF.

This clone was picked up a small number of times. The J gene is TRBJ2-5, the V gene TRBV7-8; 14 bases fit TRBD2. CDR1 is SGHVS, CDR2 FQNEAQ, per germline. The V segment lost 5 bases and the J segment 1 base; nucleotides outside the gene matches: 6. This CDR3 comprises 17 residues. CDR3 nucleotides: TGTGCCAGCAGCCCTCTTGGGACTAGCGGGGGCCAAGAGACCCAGTACTTC. This codes for CASSPLGTSGGQETQYF.

This rearrangement joins TRBV4-2 to TRBJ1-2, with no clear D. The CDR3 loop spans 12 amino acids. Germline V gene sequence: CDR1 LGHNA, CDR2 YNFKEQ. The germline V and J ends were trimmed by 8 bases and 4 bases, with 11 bases remaining between them. CDR3: CASGGVPYGYTF. DNA of the CDR3: TGTGCCAGCGGCGGGGTCCCCTATGGCTACACCTTC.

The chain links TRBV9 to TRBJ1-1, with 9 positions matching TRBD1. Germline loops: CDR1 SGDLS, CDR2 YYNGEE. With V trimmed by 4 bases and J by 0 bases, 4 bases remained unmatched. The CDR3 spans 15 residues. CDR3 region: CASSKQGAMNTEAFF. DNA of the CDR3: TGTGCCAGCAGCAAACAGGGGGCAATGAACACTGAAGCTTTCTTT.

The rearrangement links TRBV2 to TRBJ2-2; 7 bases fit TRBD1. This CDR3 is 16 amino acids long. With V trimmed by 4 bases and J by 1 base, 6 bases remained unmatched. Germline assignment: CDR1 SNHLY and CDR2 FYNNEI. The CDR3 nucleotides are TGTGCCAGCAGTGCCACCGGGACAGTGAACACCGGGGAGCTGTTTTTT. Amino acids: CASSATGTVNTGELFF. The full variable domain, its missing parts supplied by reference TRBV2 and TRBJ2-2, is EPEVTQTPSHQVTQMGQEVILRCVPISNHLYFYWYRQILGQKVEFLVSFYNNEISEKSEIFDDQFSVERPDGSNFTLKIRSTKLEDSAMYFCASSATGTVNTGELFFGEGSRLTVL.

The chain has TRBV7-2 and TRBJ1-6, with 8 bases fitting TRBD1. Germline loops: CDR1 SGHTA, CDR2 FQGNSA. V was clipped by 6 bases and J by 6 bases; unmatched bases: 1. The CDR3 contains 13 residues. CDR3 DNA: TGTGCCAGCAGAGGACAGGGTAATTCACCCCTCCACTTT. Its translation is CASRGQGNSPLHF.

The genes are TRBV3-1 (or the pseudogene TRBV3-2) and TRBJ2-7; 7 bases line up with TRBD1. The CDR3 runs to 15 residues. Germline CDR1 LGHDT, CDR2 YNNKEL (reference sequence). The V segment lost 4 bases and the J segment 1 base; nucleotides outside the gene matches: 7. The CDR3 is CASSLTPGQSYEQYF. CDR3 sequence (DNA): TGTGCCAGCAGCCTAACACCGGGACAGTCCTACGAGCAGTACTTC.

The J gene is TRBJ2-2, the V gene TRBV6-4, with 12 bases fitting TRBD2. The junction had 3 bases not matched to a gene; V was cut back by 6 bases and J by 4 bases. The CDR3 extends over 15 amino acids. Germline CDR1 and CDR2: MRHNA and SNTAGT. The CDR3 nucleotides read TGTGCCAGCAGCGGACTAGCGGGGACCACCGGGGAGCTGTTTTTT. It codes for CASSGLAGTTGELFF.

V usage is TRBV20-1 and J usage is TRBJ2-3; 11 nucleotides align to TRBD1. The J segment lost 2 bases and the V segment lost 3 bases, leaving 13 bases of the junction unmatched. The CDR3 has 18 residues. Germline V lookup: CDR1 DFQATT, CDR2 SNEGSKA (reference sequence). CDR3 residues: CSASGTGGFNGPTDTQYF. CDR3 DNA sequence: TGCAGTGCTAGTGGGACAGGGGGTTTCAATGGCCCCACAGATACGCAGTATTTT.

The chain couples TRBV19 to TRBJ2-3; D unresolved. Trimming took 5 bases from V and 4 from J, leaving 13 bases between them. This CDR3 spans 14 amino acids. Germline V gives CDR1 LNHDA, CDR2 SQIVND (reference sequence). The CDR3 region is CASSPGFASDTQYF. CDR3 DNA sequence: TGTGCCAGTAGTCCGGGTTTCGCTTCAGATACGCAGTATTTT.

J is TRBJ2-5 and V is TRBV25-1, with 9 nucleotides matching TRBD1. Unmatched junction bases numbered 2, after V lost 2 bases and J lost 4 bases. CDR3 size: 14 residues. From germline, CDR1 is MGHDK and CDR2 SYGVNS. The DNA of the CDR3 is TGTGCCAGCAGTGAAGACAGGGGGTTAGAGACCCAGTACTTC. Residues: CASSEDRGLETQYF.

The chain has TRBV7-8 and TRBJ2-3; 7 nucleotides line up with TRBD1. J lost 5 bases, V lost 1 base, and 6 bases had no gene match. Per the germline V gene, CDR1 is SGHVS and CDR2 is FQNEAQ. The CDR3 is 15 residues long. CDR3 sequence: CASSLGGGAVDTQYF. Written as DNA, the CDR3 is TGTGCCAGCAGCTTAGGAGGGGGCGCAGTAGATACGCAGTATTTT.